What follows are 28 T cell receptor beta chains derived from one specimen sequenced in a study of T cells in lung cancer brain metastases. Data came from immunoSEQ multiplex PCR; TCRdb stores just in-frame clones and leaves some out. The sample has approximately 5,000 clones; 80% to 90% are singletons. Sequenced sample: tumor tissue from the primary lung tumor. Receptors originate from a man aged 45-65 years with non-small cell lung cancer.

V usage is TRBV7-2 and J usage is TRBJ1-5; D is unclear. The CDR3 spans 16 residues. Germline lookup yields CDR1 SGHTA and CDR2 FQGNSA. V lost 2 bases to trimming and J lost 6 bases, with 17 bases between them. This chain's CDR3 is CASSLYSGWLSQPQHF. The CDR3 coding sequence is TGTGCCAGCAGCTTATATTCTGGTTGGTTGTCTCAGCCCCAGCATTTT.

The chain combines TRBV5-5 with TRBJ1-6; 7 bases align to TRBD1. CDR3 length: 16 residues. Germline V gene data show CDR1 as SGHKS and CDR2 as YYEKEE (reference sequence). The trim removed 4 bases at V and 1 base at J, leaving 5 bases unmatched. As DNA, the CDR3 is TGTGCCAGCAGCCGATACAGGGGATCCTATAATTCACCCCTCCACTTT. Its translation is CASSRYRGSYNSPLHF.

This chain uses TRBV7-9 with TRBJ2-1; D gene uncertain. V was cut by 4 bases and J by 9 bases, with 7 bases left in between. Germline V gives CDR1 SEHNR, CDR2 FQNEAQ (reference sequence). CDR3 size: 11 residues. The CDR3, as DNA: TGTGCCAGCAGCTCTATAGTTGAGCAGTTCTTC. It specifies CASSSIVEQFF.

The genes are TRBV14 and TRBJ2-1; TRBD2 matches 8 bases. Trimming at V came to 3 bases and at J to 13 bases, leaving 14 bases not matched to a gene. Germline-derived CDR1 and CDR2 are SGHDN and FVKESK. The CDR3 is 15 residues long. The CDR3 nucleotides read TGTGCCAGCAGCCAGGTGGTGGCGGGGGGCGCTGAACAGTTCTTC. This gives the protein CASSQVVAGGAEQFF. Based on the CDR3 plus reference TRBV14 and TRBJ2-1, the full variable domain is EAGVTQFPSHSVIEKGQTVTLRCDPISGHDNLYWYRRVMGKEIKFLLHFVKESKQDESGMPNNRFLAERTGGTYSTLKVQPAELEDSGVYFCASSQVVAGGAEQFFGPGTRLTVL.

V gene TRBV2 combines with J gene TRBJ2-2; 10 bases align to TRBD2. The V and J ends lost 2 bases and 6 bases, in that order; junction bases with no gene match: 6. CDR3 length: 16 residues. Germline CDR1 SNHLY, CDR2 FYNNEI. DNA of the CDR3: TGTGCCAGCAGTGAAAGCCTAGCGGGGGAACCCGGGGAGCTGTTTTTT. Translation gives CASSESLAGEPGELFF.

Notes on this clone: The same CDR3 is also encoded by other DNA sequences in this sample. This chain links TRBV21-1 with TRBJ1-2. TRBV21-1 counts as a pseudogene. The CDR3 consists of 15 residues. Here the CDR3 reads CASTPKFRLPYGYTF. The DNA for the CDR3 is TGTGCCAGCACCCCTAAATTCCGACTCCCCTATGGCTACACCTTC.

The gene calls are TRBV13 and TRBJ2-1; D may be TRBD1 (5 bases). Germline CDR1 is PRHDT and CDR2 is FYEKMQ (reference sequence). The CDR3 consists of 15 residues. Trimming pared 5 bases from V and 10 bases from J, leaving 21 bases between. The CDR3 loop reads CASSLMGTGLGEQFF. The CDR3 region has the DNA TGTGCCAGCAGCCTTATGGGAACAGGATTGGGGGAGCAGTTCTTC.

The CDR3: CASMSALEAFF. Written as DNA, the CDR3 is TGTGCCAGCATGTCAGCCCTTGAAGCTTTCTTT. The chain combines TRBV2 with TRBJ1-1; D remains ambiguous. Trimming removed 7 bases from V and 7 bases from J, with 10 bases in between. This CDR3 is 11 amino acids long. Germline V gene data show CDR1 as SNHLY and CDR2 as FYNNEI.

The chain carries TRBV6-5 and TRBJ2-1, with TRBD1 identical over 7 bases. J was trimmed by 0 bases and V by 2 bases; bases with no gene match: 1. Per the germline V gene, CDR1 is MNHEY and CDR2 is SVGAGI. There are 15 residues in the CDR3. The CDR3 here is CASSYDRVSYNEQFF. In DNA, the CDR3 is TGTGCCAGCAGTTACGACAGGGTCTCCTACAATGAGCAGTTCTTC.

This clone is classed as large. At the DNA level, this CDR3 is encoded by other sequences in the same sample as well. The genes are TRBV20-1 and TRBJ1-3; D not resolved. Trimming removed 6 bases at V and 4 bases at J, with 7 bases between. Germline-derived CDR1 and CDR2 are DFQATT and SNEGSKA (reference sequence). The CDR3 consists of 11 residues. The CDR3 DNA reads as TGCAGTGCCAAACAGGGAAACACCATATATTTT. This translates into CSAKQGNTIYF.

V is TRBV19 and J is TRBJ2-7, with D possibly matching TRBD1 (6 bases). V was clipped by 1 base and J by 3 bases, with 10 bases between them. CDR3 length: 14 residues. CDR1 and CDR2 from the germline V gene are LNHDA and SQIVND (reference sequence). CDR3: CASSIGTELYEQYF. Here the CDR3 DNA reads TGTGCCAGTAGTATAGGGACAGAGCTCTACGAGCAGTACTTC.

The chain has TRBV5-6 and TRBJ2-7; D gene unclear. Trimming shortened V by 5 bases and J by 4 bases, and 13 bases separated the two germline ends. Germline assignment: CDR1 SGHDT and CDR2 YYEEEE. The CDR3 loop spans 13 amino acids. The CDR3 DNA reads as TGTGCCAGCAGACATTCTGCCCTTTACGAGCAGTACTTC. It yields the protein CASRHSALYEQYF.

The chain has TRBV9 and TRBJ1-2; no definite D call. The CDR3 runs to 14 residues. Germline values: CDR1 SGDLS, CDR2 YYNGEE. The V and J ends lost 0 bases and 8 bases respectively, with 14 bases between them. Here the CDR3 DNA reads TGTGCCAGCAGCGTAGACAGTAAGGCTCGCGGCTACACCTTC. The encoded protein is CASSVDSKARGYTF.

The V call is TRBV11-2, the J call TRBJ1-5, with D hard to call. The germline CDR1 and CDR2 sequences are SGHAT and FQNNGV. This CDR3 contains 15 residues. V dropped 5 bases and J dropped 10 bases, with 21 bases sitting between them. CDR3 in amino acids: CASSRFGSGISPQHF. Here the CDR3 DNA reads TGTGCCAGCAGCCGCTTTGGATCGGGAATCAGCCCCCAGCATTTT.

This chain links TRBV19 with TRBJ1-1; no definite D call. The germline V gene encodes CDR1 LNHDA and CDR2 SQIVND (reference sequence). The V end lost 4 bases, the J end lost 2 bases, and 8 bases lay between the germline ends. The CDR3 has 13 residues. CDR3 region: CASSRALNTEAFF. The CDR3 DNA is TGTGCCAGTAGTAGGGCCCTCAACACTGAAGCTTTCTTT. Complete variable domain (other parts from reference TRBV19 and TRBJ1-1): DGGITQSPKYLFRKEGQNVTLSCEQNLNHDAMYWYRQDPGQGLRLIYYSQIVNDFQKGDIAEGYSVSREKKESFPLTVTSAQKNPTAFYLCASSRALNTEAFFGQGTRLTVV.

CDR3 loop: CASSHIDRDGYTF. For the CDR3, the DNA is TGTGCCAGCAGCCACATCGACAGGGACGGCTACACCTTC. The chain carries TRBV14 and TRBJ1-2, with 7 bases aligning to TRBD1. This CDR3 comprises 13 residues. Germline assignment: CDR1 SGHDN and CDR2 FVKESK. J gave up 8 bases and V 3 bases, and 6 bases lay outside the gene matches.

This sequence joins TRBV6-1 and TRBJ1-1, with a weak D call TRBD1 (5 bases). V was trimmed by 7 bases and J by 2 bases, leaving 17 bases between them. The germline gives CDR1 MNHNS, CDR2 SASEGT. This CDR3 region has 15 residues. The CDR3 nucleotides are TGTGCCAGCATGGTGGGACTCGGGGGTAACACTGAAGCTTTCTTT. It codes for CASMVGLGGNTEAFF.

Concerning this clone: Germline and junction disagree at one end, which may indicate a read error. The chain uses TRBV15 and TRBJ1-1; 7 bases are shared with TRBD1. The CDR3 runs 15 residues. Per the germline V gene, CDR1 is LNHNV and CDR2 is YYDKDF (reference sequence). The CDR3 bases are TGTGCCACCAGCAGTGGACAGGTAGGGAACTCTGAAGCTTTCTTT. It translates to CATSSGQVGNSEAFF.

A few counts support this clone. The rearrangement uses TRBV10-2 and TRBJ2-7; 8 bases line up with TRBD2. V lost 0 bases and J lost 7; bases outside the gene matches: 17. CDR3 length: 18 residues. Germline V gene data show CDR1 as WSHSY and CDR2 as SAAADI. CDR3 loop: CASSESTSAQYPSGEQYF. In DNA, the CDR3 is TGCGCCAGCAGTGAGTCGACTAGCGCTCAATACCCTTCGGGAGAGCAGTACTTC.

This clone was found once. The chain is built from TRBV30 and TRBJ2-7, with 11 bases aligning to TRBD2. The germline V gene has CDR1 GTSNPN and CDR2 SVGIG (reference sequence). V shed 7 bases, J shed 4 bases, and the junction held 12 bases outside the gene matches. The CDR3 runs 15 residues. The CDR3 sequence: CAFQRGLAVPYEQYF. The CDR3 bases are TGTGCCTTTCAGCGGGGACTAGCGGTGCCGTACGAGCAGTACTTC.

Worth noting for this clone: The sample contains more than one DNA sequence encoding this CDR3. The genes are TRBV6-1 and TRBJ1-5; no definite D call. The CDR3 loop spans 15 amino acids. Germline V gene data show CDR1 as MNHNS and CDR2 as SASEGT. V dropped 6 bases and J dropped 4 bases, with 16 bases sitting between them. CDR3 bases: TGTGCCAGCAGGGAACCCACCGGGAAGAATCAGCCCCAGCATTTT. It codes for CASREPTGKNQPQHF.

This chain links TRBV28 with TRBJ2-1, with D possibly TRBD1 on 6 matching bases. The germline V gene has CDR1 MDHEN and CDR2 SYDVKM. V gave up 5 bases and J gave up 14 bases, with 13 bases separating them. CDR3 length equals 11 residues. This CDR3 is CASSADSIKFF. In nucleotides, the CDR3 is TGTGCCAGCAGTGCGGACAGTATCAAGTTCTTC. Drawing the rest from reference TRBV28 and TRBJ2-1, the complete variable domain is DVKVTQSSRYLVKRTGEKVFLECVQDMDHENMFWYRQDPGLGLRLIYFSYDVKMKEKGDIPEGYSVSREKKERFSLILESASTNQTSMYLCASSADSIKFFGPGTRLTVL.

DNA of the CDR3: TGTGCCAGCAGTGAAGTATACACAGATACGCAGTATTTT. Protein: CASSEVYTDTQYF. The chain uses TRBV6-1 and TRBJ2-3; D is uncertain. The CDR3 length is 13 residues. V was shortened by 1 base and J by 2 bases, with 4 bases between the two germline ends. The germline V gene encodes CDR1 MNHNS and CDR2 SASEGT.

This chain links TRBV28 with TRBJ2-2; tentatively, D is TRBD1 or TRBD2 (5 bases each). Trimming cost V 8 bases and J 2 bases, with 18 bases left between them. The CDR3 length is 16 residues. Per germline, CDR1 MDHEN and CDR2 SYDVKM. DNA of the CDR3: TGTGCCAGCTCCCTTGGCCGGGGCAGTAACACCGGGGAGCTGTTTTTT. Protein sequence: CASSLGRGSNTGELFF.

The V call is TRBV19, the J call TRBJ1-6, with unresolved D. The V and J ends lost 4 bases and 0 bases respectively, with 16 bases between them. There are 18 residues in the CDR3. Germline V gives CDR1 LNHDA, CDR2 SQIVND (reference sequence). The CDR3 protein is CASSRGGSSSSYNSPLHF. The CDR3 nucleotides read TGTGCCAGTAGTAGGGGTGGCAGCTCCAGCTCCTATAATTCACCCCTCCACTTT.

CDR3 protein: CSVAKELNTEAFF. Written as DNA, the CDR3 is TGCAGCGTGGCGAAGGAGCTAAACACTGAAGCTTTCTTT. The V gene is TRBV29-1, the J gene TRBJ1-1; D gene unclear. V was pared by 6 bases and J by 2 bases, with 13 bases between. The CDR3 loop spans 13 amino acids. Germline values: CDR1 SQVTM, CDR2 ANQGSEA.

This chain connects TRBV19 to TRBJ2-5, with TRBD2 matching 15 bases. The CDR3 is made up of 18 amino acids. Per the germline V gene, CDR1 is LNHDA and CDR2 is SQIVND (reference sequence). V shed 6 bases, J shed 4 bases, and the junction held 12 bases outside the gene matches. CDR3 region: CASRGGLAGGLGRETQYF. CDR3 coding DNA: TGTGCCAGTAGGGGAGGACTAGCGGGAGGGCTGGGGAGAGAGACCCAGTACTTC.

Here the CDR3 reads CASSFDSSYEQYF. The CDR3 DNA follows: TGTGCCAGCAGTTTCGACAGCTCCTACGAGCAGTACTTC. This chain links TRBV27 with TRBJ2-7, with a weak D call TRBD1 (5 bases). This CDR3 region has 13 residues. Per the germline V gene, CDR1 is MNHEY and CDR2 is SMNVEV (reference sequence). Trimming removed 3 bases at V and 0 bases at J, with 6 bases between.